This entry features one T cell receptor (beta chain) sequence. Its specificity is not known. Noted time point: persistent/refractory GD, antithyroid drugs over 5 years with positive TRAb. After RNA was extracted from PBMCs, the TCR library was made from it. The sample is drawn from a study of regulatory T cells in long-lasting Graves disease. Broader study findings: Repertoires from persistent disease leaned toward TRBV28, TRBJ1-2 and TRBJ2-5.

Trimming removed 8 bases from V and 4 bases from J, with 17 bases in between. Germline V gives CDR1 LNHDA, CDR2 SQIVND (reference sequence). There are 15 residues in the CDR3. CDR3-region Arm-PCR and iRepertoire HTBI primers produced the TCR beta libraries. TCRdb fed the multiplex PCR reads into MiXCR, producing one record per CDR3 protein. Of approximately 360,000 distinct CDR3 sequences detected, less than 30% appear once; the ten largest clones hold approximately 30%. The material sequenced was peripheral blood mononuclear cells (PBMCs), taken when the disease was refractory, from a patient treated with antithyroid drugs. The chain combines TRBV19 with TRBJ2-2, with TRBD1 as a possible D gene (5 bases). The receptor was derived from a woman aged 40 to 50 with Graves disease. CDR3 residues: CASGPQGRGTGELFF. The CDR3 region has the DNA TGTGCCAGTGGCCCTCAGGGTAGAGGCACCGGGGAGCTGTTTTTT.